Following are 9 T cell receptor beta chains from one sample sequenced in a study of blood T cells in healthy people across ages. Next came a second PCR, run for about 7 to 11 cycles, which used a sample-barcoded 5' primer along with a J-beta primer mix. Each CDR3 protein is one row after TCRdb ran MiXCR on the 5' RACE reads. The sample lists 1.4 million to 1.5 million distinct CDR3 sequences, roughly 40% seen once, with less than 8% in the top ten. The sequencing input was blood. The receptors were gathered from a woman aged 18-29 years in good health.

The chain couples TRBV7-2 to TRBJ1-2; TRBD1 is a possible D gene (6 bases). Germline V gene data show CDR1 as SGHTA and CDR2 as FQGNSA. This CDR3 is 14 amino acids long. V shed 3 bases and J shed 4 bases, with 12 bases lying between them. The CDR3 loop reads CASSFRGPSYGYTF. The CDR3 coding sequence is TGTGCCAGCAGCTTCAGGGGACCTTCCTATGGCTACACCTTC.

This clonotype occurred once. This chain connects TRBV18 to TRBJ1-2; TRBD1 matches at 7 bases. Germline loops: CDR1 KGHSH, CDR2 LQKENI. This CDR3 region has 17 residues. The junction had 16 bases not matched to a gene; V was cut back by 1 base and J by 8 bases. CDR3 sequence reads: CASSPQTLGQDLGGYTF. The CDR3 DNA reads TGTGCCAGCTCACCACAAACACTTGGACAGGATCTTGGGGGCTACACCTTC.

This clonotype was observed many times. The J gene is TRBJ2-6, the V gene TRBV7-2; tentative D call: TRBD1 (5 bases). Germline V gene data show CDR1 as SGHTA and CDR2 as FQGNSA. The CDR3 spans 15 residues. V was clipped by 5 bases and J by 3 bases, with 11 bases between them. DNA for the CDR3: TGTGCCAGCAGCCCCCGTAGGGGTGGGGCCAACGTCCTGACTTTC. It translates to CASSPRRGGANVLTF.

CDR3 protein: CSAEDGKYGYTF. The CDR3 nucleotides read TGCAGTGCGGAAGACGGAAAGTATGGCTACACCTTC. The V call is TRBV20-1, the J call TRBJ1-2; no firm D call. Germline assignment: CDR1 DFQATT and CDR2 SNEGSKA (reference sequence). The CDR3 is made up of 12 amino acids. Trimming stripped 6 bases from V and 5 bases from J, with 13 bases between.

The chain is built from TRBV9 and TRBJ1-4; no reliable D call. CDR1 and CDR2 from the germline V gene are SGDLS and YYNGEE. This CDR3 contains 15 residues. Trimming left V 3 bases short and J 3 bases short, with 12 bases between. The CDR3 DNA reads TGTGCCAGCAGCGCAGATGTCGGTGCTAATGAAAAACTGTTTTTT. Its translation: CASSADVGANEKLFF.

CDR3 coding DNA: TGCAGCCTACCAGGGGGGGCAACGACTGAAGCTTTCTTT. Protein: CSLPGGATTEAFF. V and J are TRBV20-1 and TRBJ1-1; 7 nucleotides align to TRBD1. Germline V CDR1 and CDR2: DFQATT, SNEGSKA (reference sequence). The CDR3 runs to 13 residues.

This clonotype was recorded a few times. This sequence joins TRBV27 and TRBJ2-5; TRBD2 is a possible D gene (6 bases). Germline V gene sequence: CDR1 MNHEY, CDR2 SMNVEV (reference sequence). This CDR3 comprises 15 residues. Trimming took 0 bases from V and 3 from J, leaving 11 bases between them. In DNA, the CDR3 is TGTGCCAGCAGTTTATCCTGGCTAGCGAAAGAGACCCAGTACTTC. The encoded protein is CASSLSWLAKETQYF.

This clonotype turned up a few times. The rearrangement links TRBV29-1 to TRBJ1-3; TRBD1 aligns across 8 bases. Germline V CDR1 and CDR2: SQVTM, ANQGSEA. V was clipped by 3 bases and J by 4 bases; unmatched bases: 2. The CDR3 totals 13 residues. The CDR3 nucleotides read TGCAGCGTTGAGGACAGGGTCGGAAACACCATATATTTT. Translated, it gives CSVEDRVGNTIYF.

This clonotype showed up just a few times. V usage is TRBV20-1 and J usage is TRBJ1-2; 9 bases line up with TRBD1. Looked up from germline, CDR1 is DFQATT and CDR2 is SNEGSKA (reference sequence). J lost 6 bases, V lost 4 bases, and 6 bases had no gene match. The CDR3 length is 13 residues. CDR3 sequence: CSATQDRGHGYTF. CDR3 bases: TGCAGTGCTACCCAGGACAGGGGCCATGGCTACACCTTC.